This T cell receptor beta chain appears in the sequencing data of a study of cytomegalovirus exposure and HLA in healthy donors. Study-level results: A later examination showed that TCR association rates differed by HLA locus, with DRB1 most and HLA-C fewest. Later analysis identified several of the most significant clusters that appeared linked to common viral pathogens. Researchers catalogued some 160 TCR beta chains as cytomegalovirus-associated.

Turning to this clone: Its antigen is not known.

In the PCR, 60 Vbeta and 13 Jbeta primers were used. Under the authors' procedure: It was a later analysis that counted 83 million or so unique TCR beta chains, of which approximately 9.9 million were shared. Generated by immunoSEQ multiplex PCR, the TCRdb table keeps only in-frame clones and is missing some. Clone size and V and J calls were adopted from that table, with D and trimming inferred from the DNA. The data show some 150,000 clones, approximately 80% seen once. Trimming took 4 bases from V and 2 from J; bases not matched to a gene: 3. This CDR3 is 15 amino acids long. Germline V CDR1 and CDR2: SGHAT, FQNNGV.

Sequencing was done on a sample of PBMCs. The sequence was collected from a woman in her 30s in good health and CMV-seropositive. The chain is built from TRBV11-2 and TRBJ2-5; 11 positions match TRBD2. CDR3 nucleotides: TGTGCCAGCAGCTCTAGCGGGGGGCCACAAGAGACCCAGTACTTC. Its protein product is CASSSSGGPQETQYF.